The entry below gives a single TCR beta chain sequence along with its context. Many counts were recorded for this clonotype. This receptor's antigen is unknown. Base qualities are not recorded, but no much larger clone differs from it by a single base. This entry belongs to a study of early T cells in non-severe SARS-CoV-2 infection (dated by TCRdb to the early 2020s). Describing the broader study: Bulk RNA from unsorted whole blood was used for TCR sequencing, so alpha and beta chains could not be paired.

What the study reported, not specific to this receptor: VDJdb matching was skewed toward anti-spike CD8 responses, so virus-specific expansions were likely underestimated and private and CD4 specificities were missed.

The germline V gene yields LGHNA for CDR1 and YSLEER for CDR2. The germline V end is reduced by 0 bases and the J end by 2 bases; junction bases left unmatched: 4. The CDR3 holds 16 amino acids from the cysteine to the phenylalanine. The kept DNA is CDR3 alone, 48 bases in frame from the first base. Libraries were constructed by 5' RACE. The sequencer was a NextSeq 500. The TCR library protocol attached unique molecular identifiers to individual cDNA molecules to correct for sequencing error and PCR bias. Both TCR alpha and beta chains were sequenced, and tight co-correlation was observed between alpha and beta sequence abundances in each sample. Per the original workflow: Decombinator V4 was used to annotate TCR sequences for V gene, J gene and CDR3. Expanded TCRs were defined as changing significantly between any two time points under a Poisson model with p below 0.0001. TCR abundances were normalised to the total number of TCRs sequenced in each sample and reported as counts per million. MAIT TCRs were defined by TRAV1-2 paired with TRAJ12, TRAJ20 or TRAJ33, and iNKT TCRs by TRAV10 paired with TRAJ18. VDJdb, accessed 1 November 2021, was searched for CMV, EBV and SARS-CoV-2 annotated TCRs, excluding TCRs annotated for multiple antigens. TCRdb trimmed public reads at Q25 via fastp, called clones via MiXCR and kept in-frame beta chains. Under each unique CDR3 protein, matching rows form one entry showing the most common genes and DNA. The V and J calls shown here were made by TCRdb, not taken from the authors' results. The sample table holds about 26,000 distinct CDR3 sequences, of which approximately 4.1% were seen once. The ten largest clones capture under 8% of the sample.

Set within a cohort of healthcare workers in London, UK, this nested case-control study involved weekly PCR testing of nasopharyngeal swabs along with blood sampling. Healthcare workers were recruited during the week of the UK lockdown, between 23 and 31 March 2020, and followed weekly for up to about 16 weeks. The receptor's source is an adult who was a healthcare worker with PCR-confirmed SARS-CoV-2 infection or an uninfected control (not recorded which). The chain uses TRBV4-3 and TRBJ2-1; 7 junctional bases match TRBD2. The sequencing input was whole blood. The CDR3 protein sequence reads: CASSQDPAGTYNEQFF. In nucleotides, the sequence is TGCGCCAGCAGCCAAGATCCAGCGGGAACCTACAATGAGCAGTTCTTC.